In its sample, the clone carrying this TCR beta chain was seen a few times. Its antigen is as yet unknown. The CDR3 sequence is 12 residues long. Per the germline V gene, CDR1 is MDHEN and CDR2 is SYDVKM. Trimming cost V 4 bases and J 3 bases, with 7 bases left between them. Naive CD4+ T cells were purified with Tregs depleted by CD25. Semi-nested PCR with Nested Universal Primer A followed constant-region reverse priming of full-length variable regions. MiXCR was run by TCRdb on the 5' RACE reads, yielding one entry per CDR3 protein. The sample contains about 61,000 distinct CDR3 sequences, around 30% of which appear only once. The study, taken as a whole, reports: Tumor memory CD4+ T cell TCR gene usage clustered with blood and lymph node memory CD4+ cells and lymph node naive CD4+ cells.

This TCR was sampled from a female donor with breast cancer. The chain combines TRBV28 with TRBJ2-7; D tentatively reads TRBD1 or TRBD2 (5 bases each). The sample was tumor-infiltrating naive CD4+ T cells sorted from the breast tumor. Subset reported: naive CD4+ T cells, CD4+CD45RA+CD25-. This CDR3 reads CASSWGNYEQYF. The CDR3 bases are TGTGCCAGCAGTTGGGGGAACTACGAGCAGTACTTC.